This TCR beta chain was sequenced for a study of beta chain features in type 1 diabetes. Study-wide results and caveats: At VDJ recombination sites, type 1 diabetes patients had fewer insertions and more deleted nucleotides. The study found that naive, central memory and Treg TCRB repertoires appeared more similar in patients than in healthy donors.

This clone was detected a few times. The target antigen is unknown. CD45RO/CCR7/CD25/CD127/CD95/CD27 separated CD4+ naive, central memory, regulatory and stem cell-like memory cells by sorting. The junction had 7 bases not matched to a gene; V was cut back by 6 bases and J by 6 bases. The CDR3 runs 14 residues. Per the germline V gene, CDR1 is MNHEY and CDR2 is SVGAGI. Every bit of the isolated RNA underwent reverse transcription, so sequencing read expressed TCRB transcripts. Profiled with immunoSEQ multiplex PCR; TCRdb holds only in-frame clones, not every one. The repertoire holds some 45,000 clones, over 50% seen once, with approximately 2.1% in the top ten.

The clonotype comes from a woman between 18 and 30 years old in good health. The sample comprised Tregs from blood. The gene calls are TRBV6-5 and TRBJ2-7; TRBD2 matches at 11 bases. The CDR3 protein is CASRISGRAFEQYF. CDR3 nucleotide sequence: TGTGCCAGCAGAATTAGCGGGAGGGCCTTCGAGCAGTACTTC.